The 24 T cell receptor beta chains presented below share a single source sample, sequenced in a study of PD-L1 blockade in urothelial cancer. Clones were read by immunoSEQ multiplex PCR, and TCRdb kept only the in-frame ones, dropping some. Of tens of thousands of clones in the sample, around nine tenths were seen once. The time point: pretreatment peripheral blood. The material sequenced was PBMCs, taken around atezolizumab (anti-PD-L1) treatment. These receptors all come from a woman aged 55-69 years with urothelial cancer.

The CDR3: CASRAGEAYNQPQHF. CDR3 DNA sequence: TGCGCCAGCAGGGCTGGTGAGGCTTACAATCAGCCCCAGCATTTT. The gene calls are TRBV5-1 and TRBJ1-5, with unresolved D. Trimming pared 5 bases from V and 3 bases from J, leaving 15 bases between. Germline values: CDR1 SGHRS, CDR2 YFSETQ. The length of the CDR3 is 15 residues.

J is TRBJ2-1 and V is TRBV4-1; 8 bases align to TRBD1. Germline V lookup: CDR1 MGHRA, CDR2 YSYEKL. Germline trimming cut 1 base from V and 2 bases from J; bases unmatched to any gene: 4. The CDR3 covers 16 residues. CDR3 bases: TGCGCCAGCAGCCAAGGGACAGGGATGACCTACAATGAGCAGTTCTTC. Translated, it gives CASSQGTGMTYNEQFF.

This clone was counted only a few times. The chain uses TRBV6-5 and TRBJ2-2, with D possibly TRBD2 on 5 matching bases. This CDR3 has 13 amino acids. Trimming shortened V by 0 bases and J by 6 bases, and 5 bases separated the two germline ends. Germline loops: CDR1 MNHEY, CDR2 SVGAGI. The CDR3 nucleotides read TGTGCCAGCAGTTACTCGAGGGCCGGGGAGCTGTTTTTT. Translating it yields CASSYSRAGELFF.

The chain is built from TRBV7-2 and TRBJ2-7; TRBD2 might be the D (6 bases). V gave up 5 bases and J gave up 5 bases, with 7 bases separating them. Germline V CDR1 and CDR2: SGHTA, FQGNSA. The CDR3 is 11 amino acids. The CDR3 loop is CASSASDEQYF. In DNA form, the CDR3 reads TGTGCCAGCAGCGCTAGCGACGAGCAGTACTTC.

The chain carries TRBV19 and TRBJ1-1, with 7 bases fitting TRBD1. This CDR3 region has 15 residues. Germline V lookup: CDR1 LNHDA, CDR2 SQIVND (reference sequence). The V gene end was trimmed by 5 bases and the J gene end by 1 base; junction bases not matched to a gene: 7. The CDR3 here is CASSVQGETNTEAFF. The CDR3 nucleotides are TGTGCCAGTAGTGTTCAGGGGGAGACGAACACTGAAGCTTTCTTT. Filled out from reference TRBV19 and TRBJ1-1, the complete variable domain reads DGGITQSPKYLFRKEGQNVTLSCEQNLNHDAMYWYRQDPGQGLRLIYYSQIVNDFQKGDIAEGYSVSREKKESFPLTVTSAQKNPTAFYLCASSVQGETNTEAFFGQGTRLTVV.

This chain joins TRBV5-5 and TRBJ1-1; D is possibly TRBD1 (6 bases). The CDR3 has 14 amino acids. V was trimmed by 2 bases and J by 4 bases, leaving 12 bases between them. The V gene's germline CDR1 is SGHKS and CDR2 YYEKEE (reference sequence). CDR3 DNA: TGTGCCAGCAGCTTTCTGGCCAGGGGCACTGAAGCTTTCTTT. This encodes CASSFLARGTEAFF.

V and J are TRBV14 and TRBJ2-1; no reliable D call. The V gene's germline CDR1 is SGHDN and CDR2 FVKESK. Trimming shortened V by 1 base and J by 6 bases, and 7 bases separated the two germline ends. The CDR3 consists of 13 residues. CDR3 protein: CASSQGLLNEQFF. The CDR3 DNA follows: TGTGCCAGCAGCCAAGGACTTCTCAATGAGCAGTTCTTC.

Only one count was recorded for this clone. The chain employs TRBV11-2 and TRBJ1-5; 8 bases line up with TRBD1. The V segment lost 5 bases and the J segment 4 bases; nucleotides outside the gene matches: 7. CDR3 length: 15 residues. Looked up from germline, CDR1 is SGHAT and CDR2 is FQNNGV. The CDR3 reads CASSLQGGTNQPQHF. Here the CDR3 DNA reads TGTGCCAGCAGCCTACAGGGGGGCACAAATCAGCCCCAGCATTTT.

This clone has a handful of counts. The chain is built from TRBV11-2 and TRBJ2-7, with 7 bases matching TRBD1. Germline V gives CDR1 SGHAT, CDR2 FQNNGV. V lost 9 bases and J lost 5; bases outside the gene matches: 16. The CDR3 is 15 amino acids. CDR3: CASSEGGRDGDEQYF. For the CDR3, the DNA is TGTGCCAGTTCAGAAGGGGGCAGGGACGGGGACGAGCAGTACTTC.

The genes are TRBV5-1 and TRBJ1-1; tentative D call: TRBD1 (6 bases). The CDR3 runs to 15 residues. Trimming took off 4 bases at V and 3 bases at J, with 16 bases between the two ends. Looked up from germline, CDR1 is SGHRS and CDR2 is YFSETQ. The CDR3 sequence is CASSPTRGVDTEAFF. The CDR3 bases are TGCGCCAGCAGCCCGACCAGGGGCGTCGACACTGAAGCTTTCTTT.

The V call is TRBV5-4, the J call TRBJ2-3; a possible D gene is TRBD2 (5 bases). Between the trimmed V and J ends, which lost 0 bases and 6 bases, there was a span of 11 bases. The germline V gene encodes CDR1 SGHNT and CDR2 YYREEE (reference sequence). The CDR3 is 14 residues long. In DNA, the CDR3 is TGTGCCAGCAGCTTGGCCGGGGTCCAGGATACGCAGTATTTT. Its translation is CASSLAGVQDTQYF.

The chain is built from TRBV6-5 and TRBJ2-1, with D maybe TRBD1 (6 bases). V lost 6 bases and J lost 6, with 12 bases in between. Germline values: CDR1 MNHEY, CDR2 SVGAGI. The CDR3 spans 13 residues. DNA for the CDR3: TGTGCCAGCAGAGTTATACAGGGCAATGAGCAGTTCTTC. This codes for CASRVIQGNEQFF.

The V call is TRBV29-1, the J call TRBJ2-5; TRBD2 matches at 8 bases. The CDR3 is made up of 12 amino acids. Trimming took 6 bases from V and 4 from J; bases not matched to a gene: 4. CDR1 SQVTM and CDR2 ANQGSEA come from the germline V gene. The CDR3 DNA sequence: TGCAGCGTAGCTCTAGCGGGAGAGACCCAGTACTTC. Protein: CSVALAGETQYF.

The rearrangement joins TRBV10-3 to TRBJ2-7, with a weak D call TRBD2 (6 bases). The CDR3 runs to 12 residues. Germline CDR1 ENHRY, CDR2 SYGVKD. Deletions cut 8 bases from V and 2 bases from J, with 10 bases between. The CDR3 loop reads CAIGTSAYEQYF. DNA of the CDR3: TGTGCCATCGGGACTTCAGCCTACGAGCAGTACTTC.

This clone was seen only once. J is TRBJ2-7 and V is TRBV27, with D perhaps matching TRBD2 (5 bases). V was clipped by 6 bases and J by 2 bases, with 20 bases between them. The V gene's germline CDR1 is MNHEY and CDR2 SMNVEV (reference sequence). The CDR3 is made up of 16 amino acids. The CDR3 DNA reads TGTGCCAGCAGCCTCTCCGCCGGGGAAAAGCCCTACGAGCAGTACTTC. Translation: CASSLSAGEKPYEQYF.

The rearrangement uses TRBV6-5 and TRBJ2-6, with a weak D call TRBD1 (5 bases). The germline gives CDR1 MNHEY, CDR2 SVGAGI. The CDR3 totals 15 residues. The V and J ends lost 6 bases and 0 bases respectively, with 9 bases between them. The CDR3 DNA reads TGTGCCAGCAGCATCCAGGGCTCTGGGGCCAACGTCCTGACTTTC. This gives the protein CASSIQGSGANVLTF.

This clone has just one count. The chain is built from TRBV5-8 and TRBJ2-5, with 8 bases that match TRBD1. This CDR3 spans 13 amino acids. Germline lookup yields CDR1 SGHTS and CDR2 YDEGEE. V was clipped by 4 bases and J by 12 bases; unmatched bases: 11. CDR3 DNA sequence: TGTGCCAGCAGCGCCCTCCGGACGGGACAGGAGTACTTC. Residues: CASSALRTGQEYF.

The chain employs TRBV6-4 and TRBJ2-3; 8 bases line up with TRBD2. The CDR3 spans 14 residues. Germline trimming cut 3 bases from V and 5 bases from J; bases unmatched to any gene: 4. From germline, CDR1 is MRHNA and CDR2 SNTAGT. The CDR3 sequence: CASSEGSGGDTQYF. The CDR3 DNA sequence: TGTGCCAGCAGTGAGGGGAGCGGGGGAGATACGCAGTATTTT.

This sequence joins TRBV13 and TRBJ1-3, with TRBD1 matching over 7 bases. The CDR3 has 16 amino acids. Germline V lookup: CDR1 PRHDT, CDR2 FYEKMQ (reference sequence). The V segment lost 5 bases and the J segment 4 bases; nucleotides outside the gene matches: 11. CDR3 DNA sequence: TGTGCCAGCAGCACCCGACAGGGTTCATTAGGAAACACCATATATTTT. This encodes CASSTRQGSLGNTIYF.

The chain links TRBV5-1 to TRBJ2-1, with D maybe TRBD2 (5 bases). This CDR3 spans 14 amino acids. Germline V lookup: CDR1 SGHRS, CDR2 YFSETQ. Trimming cost V 0 bases and J 8 bases, with 12 bases left between them. The CDR3 DNA sequence: TGCGCCAGCAGCTTGGTAACCGGGGTAGATGAGCAGTTCTTC. It codes for CASSLVTGVDEQFF.

J is TRBJ2-7 and V is TRBV19, with D possibly matching TRBD2 (6 bases). V lost 6 bases and J lost 0, with 12 bases in between. The CDR3 totals 14 residues. Germline assignment: CDR1 LNHDA and CDR2 SQIVND (reference sequence). The CDR3 DNA is TGTGCCAGTAGGCGGACCGGGAGCTCCTACGAGCAGTACTTC. Translation: CASRRTGSSYEQYF.

The chain uses TRBV15 and TRBJ2-2; 12 bases agree with TRBD2. Trimming took 5 bases from V and 3 from J; bases not matched to a gene: 4. The CDR3 totals 16 residues. The germline CDR1 and CDR2 sequences are LNHNV and YYDKDF (reference sequence). CDR3 DNA sequence: TGTGCCACCAGCCCCCGACTAGCGGGAGACACCGGGGAGCTGTTTTTT. Amino acids: CATSPRLAGDTGELFF.

There are a few counts of this clone. The chain links TRBV10-2 to TRBJ2-4; 16 nucleotides match TRBD2. Trimming took 2 bases from V and 0 from J; bases not matched to a gene: 10. CDR1 is WSHSY, CDR2 SAAADI, per germline. CDR3 length: 21 amino acids. Here the CDR3 reads CASSEGGGLAGGKIAKNIQYF. In DNA, the CDR3 is TGCGCCAGCAGTGAGGGCGGGGGACTAGCGGGGGGGAAAATAGCCAAAAACATTCAGTACTTC.

This clone was seen a few times. The J gene is TRBJ1-2, the V gene TRBV27; the D gene is possibly TRBD1 (6 bases). Per germline, CDR1 MNHEY and CDR2 SMNVEV (reference sequence). V was trimmed by 3 bases and J by 6 bases, leaving 11 bases between them. The CDR3 covers 13 residues. The CDR3 DNA sequence: TGTGCCAGCAGTTTTGCAGGGGCCGATGGCTACACCTTC. Its protein product is CASSFAGADGYTF.